These 18 T cell receptor beta chains originate from one sample sequenced in a study of T cell changes during pregnancy in multiple sclerosis. Clones were sequenced by immunoSEQ multiplex PCR, and TCRdb holds only the in-frame ones, with some missing. The table has tens of thousands of clones, around 94% seen once. Sequencing used CD8+ T cells from peripheral blood mononuclear cells, obtained after pregnancy. Receptors originate from a female donor with multiple sclerosis, enrolled in a pregnancy study.

The CDR3 sequence: CAWSEVTVVPNEKLFF. Written as DNA, the CDR3 is TGTGCCTGGAGTGAGGTGACAGTTGTGCCTAATGAAAAACTGTTTTTT. The chain has TRBV30 and TRBJ1-4; TRBD1 might be the D (5 bases). Trimming took off 1 base at V and 3 bases at J, with 15 bases between the two ends. The CDR3 is 16 residues long. Germline assignment: CDR1 GTSNPN and CDR2 SVGIG (reference sequence). The variable domain in full, with the rest retrieved from reference TRBV30 and TRBJ1-4, is SQTIHQWPATLVQPVGSPLSLECTVEGTSNPNLYWYRQAAGRGLQLLFYSVGIGQISSEVPQNLSASRPQDRQFILSSKKLLLSDSGFYLCAWSEVTVVPNEKLFFGSGTQLSVL.

V usage is TRBV28 and J usage is TRBJ2-2; 11 bases fit TRBD2. This CDR3 has 17 residues. Germline V CDR1 and CDR2: MDHEN, SYDVKM. Unmatched junction bases numbered 5, after V lost 3 bases and J lost 2 bases. The CDR3 protein is CASSFSGRGVNTGELFF. CDR3 nucleotide sequence: TGTGCCAGCAGTTTTAGCGGGAGGGGGGTAAACACCGGGGAGCTGTTTTTT.

V gene TRBV27 combines with J gene TRBJ2-3; 9 nucleotides align to TRBD2. Germline lookup yields CDR1 MNHEY and CDR2 SMNVEV (reference sequence). V lost 1 base, J lost 4 bases, and 6 bases stayed unmatched. The CDR3 contains 16 residues. This CDR3 is CASSLFSGSPSDTQYF. The CDR3 DNA reads TGTGCCAGCAGTTTATTTAGCGGGAGCCCCTCAGATACGCAGTATTTT.

A remark on this clone: This CDR3 is also generated by other DNA sequences in the sample. J is TRBJ2-7 and V is TRBV27; possibly TRBD1 for D (6 bases). Germline assignment: CDR1 MNHEY and CDR2 SMNVEV (reference sequence). Trimming shortened V by 6 bases and J by 6 bases, and 12 bases separated the two germline ends. This CDR3 has 12 residues. DNA for the CDR3: TGTGCCAGCAGCCTAACAGGGTCCGAGCAGTACTTC. This codes for CASSLTGSEQYF.

The rearrangement joins TRBV4-1 to TRBJ1-2; 7 bases map to TRBD1. CDR3 length equals 14 residues. V lost 8 bases to trimming and J lost 0 bases; unmatched junction nucleotides: 6. Per the germline V gene, CDR1 is MGHRA and CDR2 is YSYEKL. Here the CDR3 DNA reads TGCGCCAGCGCAGCGGACAGGACTAACTATGGCTACACCTTC. This gives the protein CASAADRTNYGYTF.

This chain joins TRBV9 and TRBJ2-3; 14 nucleotides line up with TRBD2. The trim removed 3 bases at V and 5 bases at J, leaving 5 bases unmatched. Germline CDR1 is SGDLS and CDR2 is YYNGEE. The CDR3 sequence is 16 residues long. CDR3 sequence: CASSATSGRAGDTQYF. CDR3 in DNA: TGTGCCAGCAGCGCGACTAGCGGGAGGGCGGGAGATACGCAGTATTTT.

CDR3 in DNA: TGTGCCAGCAGCTTACCAGGACAGGGGGCCGGGGGCTACACCTTC. As protein: CASSLPGQGAGGYTF. This chain uses TRBV7-2 with TRBJ1-2; TRBD1 aligns across 11 bases. The ends lost 2 bases at V and 8 bases at J; junction bases unmatched: 7. Germline values: CDR1 SGHTA, CDR2 FQGNSA. The CDR3 runs 15 residues.

This sequence joins TRBV7-9 and TRBJ1-2; no clear D. The ends were cut back, 5 bases at V and 3 bases at J, with 10 bases in the middle. Germline V gives CDR1 SEHNR, CDR2 FQNEAQ (reference sequence). The CDR3 length is 13 residues. The CDR3 bases are TGTGCCAGCAGCCGAACTGGAGACTATGGCTACACCTTC. It is translated as CASSRTGDYGYTF.

The chain couples TRBV27 to TRBJ1-2, with TRBD1 identical over 9 bases. The CDR3 spans 14 residues. J gave up 7 bases and V 6 bases, and 9 bases lay outside the gene matches. Germline values: CDR1 MNHEY, CDR2 SMNVEV (reference sequence). CDR3 protein: CASRGGQGPSGYTF. The CDR3 DNA reads as TGTGCCAGCAGGGGGGGACAGGGTCCTTCTGGCTACACCTTC.

The sample holds one count of this clone. The chain is built from TRBV5-1 and TRBJ2-7, with TRBD1 matching over 7 bases. Germline V gene lookup returns CDR1 SGHRS and CDR2 YFSETQ. The CDR3 contains 14 residues. J gave up 3 bases and V 7 bases, and 10 bases lay outside the gene matches. The CDR3 DNA reads TGCGCCAGCCGGGACAGTTCCGGACTCTACGAGCAGTACTTC. It specifies CASRDSSGLYEQYF.

The chain employs TRBV7-9 and TRBJ2-7; D is unclear. CDR1 is SEHNR and CDR2 is FQNEAQ in the germline V gene (reference sequence). The CDR3 covers 15 residues. V was pared by 1 base and J by 4 bases, with 14 bases between. This CDR3 is CASSLGGYTVYEQYF. The CDR3 bases are TGTGCCAGCAGCTTAGGCGGATATACGGTTTACGAGCAGTACTTC. The full variable domain, rest sourced from reference TRBV7-9 and TRBJ2-7, is DTGVSQNPRHKITKRGQNVTFRCDPISEHNRLYWYRQTLGQGPEFLTYFQNEAQLEKSRLLSDRFSAERPKGSFSTLEIQRTEQGDSAMYLCASSLGGYTVYEQYFGPGTRLTVT.

The V gene is TRBV7-9, the J gene TRBJ2-7; TRBD2 agrees at 11 bases. There are 16 residues in the CDR3. Germline CDR1 SEHNR, CDR2 FQNEAQ (reference sequence). V lost 4 bases to trimming and J lost 0 bases; unmatched junction nucleotides: 5. The CDR3 region is CASSSPTSGSSYEQYF. CDR3 coding DNA: TGTGCCAGCAGCTCGCCCACTAGCGGGAGCTCCTACGAGCAGTACTTC. The whole variable domain, filled in from reference TRBV7-9 and TRBJ2-7, reads DTGVSQNPRHKITKRGQNVTFRCDPISEHNRLYWYRQTLGQGPEFLTYFQNEAQLEKSRLLSDRFSAERPKGSFSTLEIQRTEQGDSAMYLCASSSPTSGSSYEQYFGPGTRLTVT.

This chain uses TRBV5-1 with TRBJ2-1, with a tentative D call TRBD2 (5 bases). Trimming shortened V by 6 bases and J by 0 bases, and 13 bases separated the two germline ends. CDR3 size: 15 residues. CDR1 is SGHRS and CDR2 is YFSETQ in the germline V gene. In DNA, the CDR3 is TGCGCCAGCACCCCGACTACTAGCTCCTACAATGAGCAGTTCTTC. Protein sequence: CASTPTTSSYNEQFF.

This chain uses TRBV7-2 with TRBJ2-2, with D hard to call. Germline-derived CDR1 and CDR2 are SGHTA and FQGNSA. The CDR3 length is 14 residues. V was pared by 7 bases and J by 1 base, with 10 bases between. CDR3 bases: TGTGCCAGCAATCCGAACAGGAACACCGGGGAGCTGTTTTTT. The encoded protein is CASNPNRNTGELFF.

The CDR3: CASSLRGGGTEAFF. The CDR3 bases are TGTGCCAGCAGTCTCCGTGGGGGAGGCACTGAAGCTTTCTTT. The chain uses TRBV28 and TRBJ1-1; perhaps TRBD1 as D (5 bases). The CDR3 is 14 amino acids. Germline CDR1 and CDR2: MDHEN and SYDVKM. Trimming pared 5 bases from V and 4 bases from J, leaving 14 bases between.

The chain employs TRBV9 and TRBJ2-1; 8 bases fit TRBD2. Trimming took 0 bases from V and 8 from J; bases not matched to a gene: 4. This CDR3 has 14 residues. Germline values: CDR1 SGDLS, CDR2 YYNGEE. For the CDR3, the DNA is TGTGCCAGCAGCGTAGGACTAGCGAGGGATGAGCAGTTCTTC. Translation gives CASSVGLARDEQFF.

This clone has only one observation. The rearrangement links TRBV27 to TRBJ1-5; D not certain. The CDR3 covers 11 residues. Trimming removed 8 bases from V and 8 bases from J, with 10 bases in between. CDR1 and CDR2 (germline): MNHEY, SMNVEV (reference sequence). In nucleotides, the CDR3 is TGTGCCAGCGGCAAATCTGAGCCCCAGCATTTT. Its translation: CASGKSEPQHF.

The chain has TRBV5-1 and TRBJ1-2; tentatively, D is TRBD1 (5 bases). V shed 2 bases and J shed 4 bases, with 15 bases lying between them. Germline CDR1 SGHRS, CDR2 YFSETQ. CDR3 length equals 15 residues. The CDR3 reads CASSFTGGDGYGYTF. Here the CDR3 DNA reads TGCGCCAGCAGCTTCACCGGGGGGGATGGCTATGGCTACACCTTC.